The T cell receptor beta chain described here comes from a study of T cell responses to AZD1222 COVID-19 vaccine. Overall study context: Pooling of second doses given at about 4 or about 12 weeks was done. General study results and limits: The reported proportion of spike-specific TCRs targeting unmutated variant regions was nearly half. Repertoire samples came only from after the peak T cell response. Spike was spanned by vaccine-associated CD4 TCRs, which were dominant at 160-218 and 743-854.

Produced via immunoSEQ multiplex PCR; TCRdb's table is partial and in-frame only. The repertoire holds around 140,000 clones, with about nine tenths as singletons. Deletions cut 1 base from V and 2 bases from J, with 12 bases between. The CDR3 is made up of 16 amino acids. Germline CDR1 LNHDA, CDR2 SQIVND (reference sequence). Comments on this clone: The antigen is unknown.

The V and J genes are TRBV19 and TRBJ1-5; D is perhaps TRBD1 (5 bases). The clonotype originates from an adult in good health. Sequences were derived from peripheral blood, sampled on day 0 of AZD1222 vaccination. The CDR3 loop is CASSIVTGLGNQPQHF. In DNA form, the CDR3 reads TGTGCCAGTAGTATAGTCACAGGACTGGGCAATCAGCCCCAGCATTTT.